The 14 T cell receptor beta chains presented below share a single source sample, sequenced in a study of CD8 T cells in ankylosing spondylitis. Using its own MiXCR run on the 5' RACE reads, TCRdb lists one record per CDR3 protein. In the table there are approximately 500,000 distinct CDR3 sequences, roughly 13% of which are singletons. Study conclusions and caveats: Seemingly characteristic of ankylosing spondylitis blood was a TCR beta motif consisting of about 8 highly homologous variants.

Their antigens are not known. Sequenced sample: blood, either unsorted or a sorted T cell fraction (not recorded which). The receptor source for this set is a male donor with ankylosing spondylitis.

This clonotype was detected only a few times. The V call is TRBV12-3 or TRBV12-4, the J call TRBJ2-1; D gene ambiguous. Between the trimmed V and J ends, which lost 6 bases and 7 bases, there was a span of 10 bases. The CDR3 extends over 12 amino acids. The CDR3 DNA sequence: TGTGCCAGCAGCACCCATACGAATGAGCAGTTCTTC. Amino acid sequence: CASSTHTNEQFF.

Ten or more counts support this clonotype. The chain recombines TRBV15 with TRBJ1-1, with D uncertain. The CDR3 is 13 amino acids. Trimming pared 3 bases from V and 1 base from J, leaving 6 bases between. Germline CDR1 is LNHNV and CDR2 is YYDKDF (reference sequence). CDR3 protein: CATSSYRNTEAFF. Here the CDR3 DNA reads TGTGCCACCAGCAGCTACAGGAACACTGAAGCTTTCTTT.

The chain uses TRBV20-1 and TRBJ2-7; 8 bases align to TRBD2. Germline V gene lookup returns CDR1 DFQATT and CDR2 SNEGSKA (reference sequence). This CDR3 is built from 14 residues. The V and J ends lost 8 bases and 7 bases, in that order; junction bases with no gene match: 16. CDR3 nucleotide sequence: TGCAGTACCCAACCGGGACTAGAGATAAGGGAGCAGTACTTC. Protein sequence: CSTQPGLEIREQYF.

CDR3 region: CSAAGTSIYNEQFF. Written as DNA, the CDR3 is TGCAGTGCTGCCGGGACTAGCATCTACAATGAGCAGTTCTTC. The rearrangement joins TRBV20-1 to TRBJ2-1; 9 nucleotides match TRBD2. With V trimmed by 5 bases and J by 3 bases, 5 bases remained unmatched. This CDR3 contains 14 residues. Germline V gene lookup returns CDR1 DFQATT and CDR2 SNEGSKA (reference sequence).

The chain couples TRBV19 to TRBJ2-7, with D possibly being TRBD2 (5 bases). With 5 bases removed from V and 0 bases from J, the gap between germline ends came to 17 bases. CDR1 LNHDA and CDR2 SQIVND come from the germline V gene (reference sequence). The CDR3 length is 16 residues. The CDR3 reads CASSPKRSPNSYEQYF. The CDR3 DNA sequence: TGTGCCAGTAGTCCGAAGCGGTCACCGAACTCCTACGAGCAGTACTTC.

In nucleotides, the CDR3 is TGTGCCAGCAGTGAGGGGGGGGGCGCTAGTTACGAGCAGTACGTC. This encodes CASSEGGGASYEQYV. The chain employs TRBV6-1 and TRBJ2-7; possible D gene TRBD2, 7 bases. Germline V gene lookup returns CDR1 MNHNS and CDR2 SASEGT. The CDR3 runs 15 residues. V lost 3 bases to trimming and J lost 4 bases, with 16 bases between them.

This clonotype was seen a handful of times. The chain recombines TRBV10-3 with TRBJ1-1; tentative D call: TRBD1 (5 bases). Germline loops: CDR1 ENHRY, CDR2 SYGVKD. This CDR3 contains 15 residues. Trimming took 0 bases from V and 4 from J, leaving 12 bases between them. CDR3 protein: CAISESSGGTTEAFF. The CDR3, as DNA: TGTGCCATCAGTGAGTCGAGTGGGGGAACCACTGAAGCTTTCTTT.

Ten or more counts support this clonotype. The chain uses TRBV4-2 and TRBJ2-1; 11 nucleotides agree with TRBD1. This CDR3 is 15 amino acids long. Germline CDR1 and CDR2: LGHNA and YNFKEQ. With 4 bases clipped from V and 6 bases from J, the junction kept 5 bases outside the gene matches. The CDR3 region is CASSRAGTGGNEQFF. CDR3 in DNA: TGTGCCAGCAGCCGAGCCGGGACAGGGGGCAATGAGCAGTTCTTC.

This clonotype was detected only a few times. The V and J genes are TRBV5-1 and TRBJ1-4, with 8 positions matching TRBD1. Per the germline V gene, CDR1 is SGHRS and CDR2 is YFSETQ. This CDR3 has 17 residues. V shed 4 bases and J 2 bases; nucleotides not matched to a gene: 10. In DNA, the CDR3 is TGCGCCAGCAGCGGTGGACAGGGATGGTTGACTAATGAAAAACTGTTTTTT. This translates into CASSGGQGWLTNEKLFF.

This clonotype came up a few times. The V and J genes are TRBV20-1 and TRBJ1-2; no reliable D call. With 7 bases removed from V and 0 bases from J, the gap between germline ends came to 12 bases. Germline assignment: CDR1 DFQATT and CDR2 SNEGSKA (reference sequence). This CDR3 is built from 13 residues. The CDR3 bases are TGCAGTGGTCAGTTGGTAGCTAACTATGGCTACACCTTC. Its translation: CSGQLVANYGYTF.

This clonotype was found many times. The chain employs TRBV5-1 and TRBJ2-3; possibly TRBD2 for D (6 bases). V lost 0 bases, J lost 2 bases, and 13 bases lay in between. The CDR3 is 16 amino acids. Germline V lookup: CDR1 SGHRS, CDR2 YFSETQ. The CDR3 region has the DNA TGCGCCAGCAGCTTGGTCGGCGGGAAATACACAGATACGCAGTATTTT. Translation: CASSLVGGKYTDTQYF. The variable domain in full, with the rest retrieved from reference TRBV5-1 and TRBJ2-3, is KAGVTQTPRYLIKTRGQQVTLSCSPISGHRSVSWYQQTPGQGLQFLFEYFSETQRNKGNFPGRFSGRQFSNSRSEMNVSTLELGDSALYLCASSLVGGKYTDTQYFGPGTRLTVL.

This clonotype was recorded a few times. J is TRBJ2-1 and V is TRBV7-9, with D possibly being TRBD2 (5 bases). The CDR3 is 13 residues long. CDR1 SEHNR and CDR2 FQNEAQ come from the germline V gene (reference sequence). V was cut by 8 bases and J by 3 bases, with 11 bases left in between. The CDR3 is CASDGKIYNEQFF. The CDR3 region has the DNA TGTGCCAGCGACGGGAAAATCTACAATGAGCAGTTCTTC.

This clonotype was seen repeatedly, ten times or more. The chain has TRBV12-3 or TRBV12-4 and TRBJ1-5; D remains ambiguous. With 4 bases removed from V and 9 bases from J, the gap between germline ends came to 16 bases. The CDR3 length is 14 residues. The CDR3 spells CASSYQSGVSPQHF. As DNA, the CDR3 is TGTGCCAGCAGTTATCAAAGCGGGGTCTCGCCCCAGCATTTT.

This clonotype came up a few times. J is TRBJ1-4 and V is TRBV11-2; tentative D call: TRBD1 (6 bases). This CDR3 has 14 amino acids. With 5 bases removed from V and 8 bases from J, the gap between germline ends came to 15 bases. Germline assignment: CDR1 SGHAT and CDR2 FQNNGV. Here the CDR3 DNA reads TGTGCCAGCAGCGCACAGGGAATGGGCGAAAAACTGTTTTTT. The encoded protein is CASSAQGMGEKLFF.